These T cell receptor beta chains were read from a single sample in a study of OX40 agonist ivuxolimab in advanced cancers. TCRdb keeps only in-frame clones here, not all; method: immunoSEQ multiplex PCR. The data hold 85,000 to 120,000 clones, with approximately 90% observed a single time. The specimen was CD4+ or CD8+ T cells sorted from blood, collected in a trial of the OX40 agonist ivuxolimab. These receptors all come from an adult with an advanced solid tumor such as melanoma, head and neck, liver or kidney cancer. Each CDR3 is given with its conserved first and last residue. The D gene is left open where the match is weak. The listing skips clone size in some rows; elsewhere it reads once, few, many or a size class.

clone size | CDR3 length | J gene | D gene | V gene | CDR3 DNA | CDR3 protein
few | 16 | TRBJ2-1 | TRBD1 | TRBV7-6 | TGTGCCAGCAGCTTAGCGGGGGACAGGGTCCACAATGAGCAGTTCTTC | CASSLAGDRVHNEQFF
- | 17 | TRBJ2-2 | - | TRBV18 | TGTGCCAGCTCACCAGACGCGGGGGCAACGAACACCGGGGAGCTGTTTTTT | CASSPDAGATNTGELFF
- | 11 | TRBJ2-5 | - | TRBV5-8 | TGTGCCAGCAGCTTGCAAGAGACCCAGTACTTC | CASSLQETQYF
- | 14 | TRBJ1-3 | - | TRBV6-6 | TGTGCCAGCATCCAGGGCTTATCTGGAAACACCATATATTTT | CASIQGLSGNTIYF
once | 14 | TRBJ1-2 | - | TRBV5-8 | TGTGCCAGCAGCTTGGACAGTTCTAACTATGGCTACACCTTC | CASSLDSSNYGYTF
- | 17 | TRBJ2-3 | - | TRBV18 | TGTGCCAGCTCACCTAGAGAGCTGGCTAGCGTCACAGATACGCAGTATTTT | CASSPRELASVTDTQYF
- | 12 | TRBJ2-7 | - | TRBV11-2 | TGTGCCAGCAGCTTAATCGTAAGCGAGCAGTACTTC | CASSLIVSEQYF
- | 15 | TRBJ1-1 | TRBD1 | TRBV27 | TGTGCCAGCAGTTATGCTACAGGGGTGAACACTGAAGCTTTCTTT | CASSYATGVNTEAFF
- | 15 | TRBJ1-2 | TRBD1 | TRBV7-2 | TGTGCCAGCAGCCCTGGGATTGAGGGGGCGGGTGGCTACACCTTC | CASSPGIEGAGGYTF
once | 14 | TRBJ2-3 | TRBD1 | TRBV7-2 | TGTGCCAGCAGCTCGGGACAGGCCACAGATACGCAGTATTTT | CASSSGQATDTQYF
- | 16 | TRBJ2-3 | - | TRBV5-1 | TGCGCCAGCAGCTCAAGACAGTCCCTGAGCACAGATACGCAGTATTTT | CASSSRQSLSTDTQYF
- | 15 | TRBJ2-5 | - | TRBV11-2 | TGTGCCAGCAGCCATTTCCGGGGGGCACCAAAGACCCAGTACTTC | CASSHFRGAPKTQYF
- | 13 | TRBJ2-7 | TRBD2 | TRBV2 | TGTGCCAGCAGGCGGGGGACCCCCGACGAGCAGTACTTC | CASRRGTPDEQYF
- | 13 | TRBJ2-7 | - | TRBV28 | TGTGCCAGCCACGGGAGACAAATCTACGAGCAGTACTTC | CASHGRQIYEQYF
- | 13 | TRBJ2-4 | - | TRBV6-1 | TGTGCCAGCAGTTCAGAATACGTAAACATTCAGTACTTC | CASSSEYVNIQYF
- | 11 | TRBJ2-7 | - | TRBV7-9 | TGTGCCAGCAGCTTAGTCTACGAGCAGTACTTC | CASSLVYEQYF
- | 19 | TRBJ2-3 | TRBD2 | TRBV14 | TGTGCCAGCAGCCACCAAAGGACTAGCGGGGGGGCACAGATACGCGGCCAGTATTTT | CASSHQRTSGGAQIRGQYF
once | 17 | TRBJ2-3 | TRBD2 | TRBV9 | TGTGCCAGCAGCGTAGGGGCAAGCGGGGGGGCCCCAGATACGCAGTATTTT | CASSVGASGGAPDTQYF
- | 18 | TRBJ1-1 | - | TRBV4-3 | TGCGCCAGCAGCCAAGTATGGGGCGCGCAGGGGTTGAACACTGAAGCTTTCTTT | CASSQVWGAQGLNTEAFF
- | 14 | TRBJ2-7 | TRBD1 | TRBV29-1 | TGCAGCGTTGAAACAGGGGGTTCCGTCTACGAGCAGTACTTC | CSVETGGSVYEQYF
- | 16 | TRBJ2-7 | - | TRBV27 | TGTGCCAGCAGTTTACCTACAGTCGCCCTTACCTACGAGCAGTACTTC | CASSLPTVALTYEQYF
- | 14 | TRBJ1-1 | - | TRBV2 | TGTGCCAGCAGTGATGTAACGGTGGGGACTGAAGCTTTCTTT | CASSDVTVGTEAFF
- | 15 | TRBJ1-1 | - | TRBV28 | TGTGCCAGCAGTTTAATTAGGCCTACGAACACTGAAGCTTTCTTT | CASSLIRPTNTEAFF
- | 13 | TRBJ2-2 | - | TRBV19 | TGTGCCAGTAGTAACACTATCACCGGGGAGCTGTTTTTT | CASSNTITGELFF
- | 20 | TRBJ1-5 | - | TRBV21-1 | TGTGCCAGCAGCAAACTTTCCCCGGGTCCGGGCTTTACCCTTAATCAGCCCCAGCATTTT | CASSKLSPGPGFTLNQPQHF
once | 15 | TRBJ2-3 | TRBD1 | TRBV13 | TGTGCTAGCAGCACCTGGACAGGGTTTGGAGATACGCAGTATTTT | CASSTWTGFGDTQYF
- | 13 | TRBJ1-1 | - | TRBV6-5 | TGTGCCAGCAGTTACTCTGTCGGGGGTGAAGCTTTCTTT | CASSYSVGGEAFF
- | 14 | TRBJ2-2 | - | TRBV30 | TGTGCCTGGATAGTGGGGGCCGGCACCGGGGAGCTGTTTTTT | CAWIVGAGTGELFF
- | 13 | TRBJ1-1 | - | TRBV5-4 | TGTGCCAGCAGCTTGGCTCCTAACACTGAAGCTTTCTTT | CASSLAPNTEAFF
- | 14 | TRBJ1-1 | - | TRBV6-5 | TGTGCCAGCAGTTTGGGGCAGAAGACCACTGAAGCTTTCTTT | CASSLGQKTTEAFF
- | 12 | TRBJ2-4 | - | TRBV7-9 | TGTGCCAGCACCAAGGAGGAAAACATTCAGTACTTC | CASTKEENIQYF
- | 13 | TRBJ2-1 | - | TRBV11-3 | TGTGCCAGCAGCTTAGAGGGGCCCTATGAGCAGTTCTTC | CASSLEGPYEQFF
- | 16 | TRBJ2-3 | TRBD2 | TRBV2 | TGTGCCAGCAGAATCGCGGGGGGGCCAAACACAGATACGCAGTATTTT | CASRIAGGPNTDTQYF
once | 16 | TRBJ2-7 | TRBD1 | TRBV4-1 | TGCGCCAGCAGCCAAGGCCCAACAGGGGTGTCCTACGAGCAGTACTTC | CASSQGPTGVSYEQYF
- | 15 | TRBJ2-7 | TRBD1 | TRBV7-8 | TGTGCCAGCAGCTCCCGCCGGGACAGGGTGGGCGAGCAGTACTTC | CASSSRRDRVGEQYF
- | 12 | TRBJ1-1 | - | TRBV28 | TGTGCCAGCACCGATGGGGACACTGAAGCTTTCTTT | CASTDGDTEAFF
- | 14 | TRBJ1-1 | - | TRBV19 | TGTGCCAGTAGTATAGGTGCTTTTGGCACTGAAGCTTTCTTT | CASSIGAFGTEAFF
- | 17 | TRBJ2-4 | - | TRBV11-2 | TGTGCCAGCAGCTTAGGTCGCAGGGCTCTAGCCAAAAACATTCAGTACTTC | CASSLGRRALAKNIQYF
- | 15 | TRBJ2-5 | - | TRBV11-1 | TGTGCCAGCAGCATGGCCCCGCGGTCGGGAGAGACCCAGTACTTC | CASSMAPRSGETQYF
- | 15 | TRBJ2-7 | TRBD2 | TRBV28 | TGTGCCAGCAGTTCTCCCGGGACTAGACGCTACGAGCAGTACTTC | CASSSPGTRRYEQYF
- | 14 | TRBJ1-3 | - | TRBV19 | TGTGCCAGTATCTCGGGAAGCTCTGGAAACACCATATATTTT | CASISGSSGNTIYF
- | 14 | TRBJ1-2 | - | TRBV4-3 | TGCGCCAGCAGCCAAGCTACCACAGGGTATGGCTACACCTTC | CASSQATTGYGYTF
once | 15 | TRBJ2-7 | TRBD1 | TRBV2 | TGTGCCAGCAGTGTCAGGGGACAGGGCTCCTACGAGCAGTACTTC | CASSVRGQGSYEQYF
- | 14 | TRBJ1-1 | - | TRBV4-1 | TGCGCCAGCAGCCAGTCCAGGGTTAACACTGAAGCTTTCTTT | CASSQSRVNTEAFF